This entry lists 25 T cell receptor beta chains sequenced from one sample in a study of cytomegalovirus exposure and HLA in healthy donors. It was with 60 Vbeta and 13 Jbeta primers that the PCR ran. TCRdb's table, derived via immunoSEQ multiplex PCR, lists solely in-frame clones and lacks some. The table records some 150,000 clones, over 80% of them present only once. The sequencing input was PBMCs. Receptors originate from a woman younger than 30 in good health and CMV-seronegative.

This chain links TRBV9 with TRBJ1-1; TRBD1 matches at 9 bases. From germline, CDR1 is SGDLS and CDR2 YYNGEE. The CDR3 is 14 residues long. Losses at the gene ends were 4 bases for V and 7 bases for J; bases not matched to a gene: 8. DNA of the CDR3: TGTGCCAGCAGCAACCGGGACAGGGCCTTTGAAGCTTTCTTT. Translated, it gives CASSNRDRAFEAFF.

V and J are TRBV7-9 and TRBJ2-2, with D maybe TRBD2 (6 bases). This CDR3 spans 12 amino acids. Per germline, CDR1 SEHNR and CDR2 FQNEAQ (reference sequence). V shed 4 bases and J shed 6 bases, with 6 bases lying between them. CDR3 in amino acids: CASSWGAGELFF. Here the CDR3 DNA reads TGTGCCAGCAGCTGGGGGGCCGGGGAGCTGTTTTTT.

The chain has TRBV2 and TRBJ1-4; TRBD1 matches 7 bases. CDR1 and CDR2 (germline): SNHLY, FYNNEI. J was trimmed by 4 bases and V by 1 base; bases with no gene match: 3. The CDR3 consists of 15 residues. CDR3 DNA sequence: TGTGCCAGCAGTGAAGGAGGACAGGTTAATGAAAAACTGTTTTTT. Amino acids: CASSEGGQVNEKLFF.

This sequence joins TRBV7-6 and TRBJ2-7; D remains unclear. V was cut by 0 bases and J by 2 bases, with 11 bases left in between. Germline V CDR1 and CDR2: SGHVS, FNYEAQ. The CDR3 sequence is 15 residues long. The chain's CDR3 is CASSLALGQTYEQYF. The CDR3 DNA sequence: TGTGCCAGCAGCTTAGCGCTGGGCCAGACCTACGAGCAGTACTTC.

The chain combines TRBV7-8 with TRBJ2-3; 13 nucleotides align to TRBD2. Germline CDR1 SGHVS, CDR2 FQNEAQ. With 5 bases clipped from V and 3 bases from J, the junction kept 5 bases outside the gene matches. This CDR3 is built from 16 residues. CDR3 coding DNA: TGTGCCAGCAGCCCGCCGGGACTAGCGGGGACAGATACGCAGTATTTT. Its translation is CASSPPGLAGTDTQYF.

The gene calls are TRBV6-5 and TRBJ1-2; D remains ambiguous. CDR1 MNHEY and CDR2 SVGAGI come from the germline V gene. The CDR3 length is 13 residues. Trimming removed 2 bases from V and 8 bases from J, with 12 bases in between. The CDR3 is CASSYGGGRGYTF. The DNA for the CDR3 is TGTGCCAGCAGTTACGGTGGAGGTCGGGGCTACACCTTC.

The rearrangement uses TRBV28 and TRBJ1-4; 7 bases fit TRBD1. The CDR3 has 13 residues. Per germline, CDR1 MDHEN and CDR2 SYDVKM. The junction had 5 bases not matched to a gene; V was cut back by 6 bases and J by 7 bases. CDR3 DNA: TGTGCCAGCAGCAAAGACAGGGCTGAAAAACTGTTTTTT. Its protein product is CASSKDRAEKLFF.

The chain employs TRBV10-1 and TRBJ2-5, with 11 nucleotides matching TRBD2. The CDR3 loop spans 16 amino acids. V gave up 5 bases and J gave up 5 bases; unmatched junction bases: 10. In germline, CDR1 is WNHNN, CDR2 SYGVQD (reference sequence). The CDR3 nucleotides read TGCGCCAGCAGTTTTGCGACTAGCGGGGTCGGTGAGACCCAGTACTTC. Translating it yields CASSFATSGVGETQYF.

The V and J genes are TRBV14 and TRBJ1-3, with TRBD1 as a possible D gene (6 bases). Germline assignment: CDR1 SGHDN and CDR2 FVKESK. V was shortened by 1 base and J by 0 bases, with 10 bases between the two germline ends. The CDR3 runs 16 residues. The CDR3 DNA reads as TGTGCCAGCAGCCAAGTGACAGGCTCCTCTGGAAACACCATATATTTT. This gives the protein CASSQVTGSSGNTIYF.

Remarks on this clone: An end of the junction differs from the germline gene, which may be a read error. This chain uses TRBV7-9 with TRBJ1-1, with TRBD1 as a possible D gene (5 bases). The germline CDR1 and CDR2 sequences are SEHNR and FQNEAQ (reference sequence). The CDR3 consists of 13 residues. The CDR3 sequence: CSSIKVGRDHAFF. CDR3 nucleotide sequence: TGTTCCAGCATCAAAGTGGGCAGGGATCACGCTTTCTTT.

J is TRBJ1-5 and V is TRBV5-5; 7 bases line up with TRBD1. V shed 4 bases and J 5 bases; nucleotides not matched to a gene: 12. This CDR3 is built from 16 residues. Germline values: CDR1 SGHKS, CDR2 YYEKEE (reference sequence). CDR3 in DNA: TGTGCCAGCAGCGCCATACCGGGACAGCCTGATCAGCCCCAGCATTTT. This gives the protein CASSAIPGQPDQPQHF.

The rearrangement uses TRBV21-1 and TRBJ1-1; the table's D call, TRBD1, was not checked against the DNA. TRBV21-1 is a pseudogene segment. This CDR3 has 18 amino acids. CDR3 coding DNA: TGTGCCAGCAGCCCCCGCCGAGGACAGGGGGCTGTGGGCACTGAAGCTTTCTTT. Translation gives CASSPRRGQGAVGTEAFF.

This rearrangement joins TRBV19 to TRBJ2-3; TRBD2 matches at 11 bases. V lost 4 bases, J lost 0 bases, and 9 bases stayed unmatched. CDR3 length equals 18 residues. Germline loops: CDR1 LNHDA, CDR2 SQIVND (reference sequence). The CDR3 coding sequence is TGTGCCAGTAGTAAATGGGTAGCGGGGGGGCCTAGCACAGATACGCAGTATTTT. It yields the protein CASSKWVAGGPSTDTQYF.

The chain employs TRBV30 and TRBJ1-2; 12 nucleotides align to TRBD1. V shed 4 bases, J shed 7 bases, and the junction held 16 bases outside the gene matches. The CDR3 contains 17 residues. Germline V gene sequence: CDR1 GTSNPN, CDR2 SVGIG (reference sequence). The CDR3 nucleotides read TGTGCCTGGAACTTTCCCGGGACAGGGGGCGAAAGAACTGGCTACACCTTC. Protein sequence: CAWNFPGTGGERTGYTF. The full variable domain, completed using reference TRBV30 and TRBJ1-2, is SQTIHQWPATLVQPVGSPLSLECTVEGTSNPNLYWYRQAAGRGLQLLFYSVGIGQISSEVPQNLSASRPQDRQFILSSKKLLLSDSGFYLCAWNFPGTGGERTGYTFGSGTRLTVV.

The chain recombines TRBV5-1 with TRBJ1-1, with TRBD1 identical over 11 bases. The CDR3 contains 17 residues. Looked up from germline, CDR1 is SGHRS and CDR2 is YFSETQ. With V trimmed by 4 bases and J by 0 bases, 8 bases remained unmatched. The CDR3 loop reads CASSLGTGGPMNTEAFF. For the CDR3, the DNA is TGCGCCAGCAGCCTAGGGACAGGGGGGCCGATGAACACTGAAGCTTTCTTT.

The chain links TRBV11-2 to TRBJ1-2, with D hard to call. CDR1 and CDR2 (germline): SGHAT, FQNNGV. Trimming took 1 base from V and 0 from J, leaving 6 bases between them. The CDR3 sequence is 14 residues long. CDR3 in DNA: TGTGCCAGCAGCTTAGGGCAGGCTAACTATGGCTACACCTTC. It codes for CASSLGQANYGYTF.

The chain links TRBV5-1 to TRBJ2-3; 10 bases are a match to TRBD2. The germline CDR1 and CDR2 sequences are SGHRS and YFSETQ. V lost 0 bases, J lost 1 base, and 5 bases stayed unmatched. The CDR3 contains 17 residues. The DNA of the CDR3 is TGCGCCAGCAGCTTGGCCAGGCTAGCGGGGGGCACAGATACGCAGTATTTT. Protein sequence: CASSLARLAGGTDTQYF.

This clone was observed once. The gene calls are TRBV28 and TRBJ1-1; D may be TRBD1 (6 bases). The germline V gene has CDR1 MDHEN and CDR2 SYDVKM. The length of the CDR3 is 15 residues. The ends were cut back, 3 bases at V and 2 bases at J, with 13 bases in the middle. For the CDR3, the DNA is TGTGCCAGCAGTTTGGGGGCTCGTTCTAACACTGAAGCTTTCTTT. Its translation: CASSLGARSNTEAFF.

This chain connects TRBV11-3 to TRBJ2-2; 12 nucleotides align to TRBD2. Germline V lookup: CDR1 SGHNT, CDR2 YENEEA. There are 16 residues in the CDR3. J gave up 3 bases and V 6 bases, and 5 bases lay outside the gene matches. The CDR3 DNA is TGTGCCAGCAGGTTGACTAGCGGGGGCCACACCGGGGAGCTGTTTTTT. The encoded protein is CASRLTSGGHTGELFF.

The chain links TRBV19 to TRBJ2-7; D not certain. Deletions cut 3 bases from V and 1 base from J, with 7 bases between. The germline V gene has CDR1 LNHDA and CDR2 SQIVND (reference sequence). The CDR3 has 13 residues. In DNA form, the CDR3 reads TGTGCCAGTAGTATTACCGGGTCCTACGAGCAGTACTTC. This codes for CASSITGSYEQYF.

The chain recombines TRBV19 with TRBJ1-1; 7 positions match TRBD1. The germline gives CDR1 LNHDA, CDR2 SQIVND (reference sequence). Losses at the gene ends were 7 bases for V and 3 bases for J; bases not matched to a gene: 2. The CDR3 sequence is 12 residues long. The CDR3 loop reads CASKGADTEAFF. The CDR3 DNA sequence: TGTGCCAGTAAGGGGGCTGACACTGAAGCTTTCTTT.

The chain couples TRBV2 to TRBJ2-7, with TRBD1 as a possible D gene (5 bases). Per the germline V gene, CDR1 is SNHLY and CDR2 is FYNNEI. Trimming removed 4 bases from V and 5 bases from J, with 12 bases in between. The CDR3 covers 13 residues. In DNA form, the CDR3 reads TGTGCCAGCAGTGTAGGGGTTCTCAACGAGCAGTACTTC. This gives the protein CASSVGVLNEQYF.

This clone was recorded a few times. As DNA, the CDR3 is TGTGCCAGCAGCTTCGGCGGGGTTCCCGGGGAGCTGTTTTTT. Amino acid sequence: CASSFGGVPGELFF. V gene TRBV13 combines with J gene TRBJ2-2; the D gene is possibly TRBD2 (6 bases). Germline loops: CDR1 PRHDT, CDR2 FYEKMQ (reference sequence). V lost 3 bases to trimming and J lost 6 bases, with 11 bases between them. The CDR3 contains 14 residues.

The CDR3 nucleotides are TGTGCCAGCAGCTTGGAGGGTGGACAGGGGGGTGGCTACACCTTC. Protein sequence: CASSLEGGQGGGYTF. V usage is TRBV5-4 and J usage is TRBJ1-2, with 10 bases matching TRBD1. The trim removed 0 bases at V and 7 bases at J, leaving 6 bases unmatched. Per germline, CDR1 SGHNT and CDR2 YYREEE (reference sequence). The CDR3 has 15 residues.

The J gene is TRBJ1-2, the V gene TRBV28; D ambiguous. Trimming removed 10 bases from V and 2 bases from J, with 8 bases in between. Germline loops: CDR1 MDHEN, CDR2 SYDVKM. This CDR3 is built from 11 residues. DNA of the CDR3: TGTGCCACCACGCTAAACTATGGCTACACCTTC. It codes for CATTLNYGYTF.